Listed here are 30 T cell receptor beta chains from one sample, sequenced in a study of blood T cell repertoires in COVID-19 (dated by TCRdb to the early 2020s). The library came from the immunoSEQ multiplex PCR assay. TCRdb's version of the immuneACCESS table is confined to in-frame rearrangements and falls short of the full clone set. An unresolved V gene accounts for under half of the shortfall where checked; the remainder is of unknown origin. The sample table lists approximately 50,000 clones, 86% of them with a count of one. Jointly, the top ten make up 20% to 25% of the sample. The sequencing sample was made of peripheral blood. These receptor sequences come from a woman older than 75 with acute or convalescent COVID-19.

The chain recombines TRBV6-6 with TRBJ2-3; 8 nucleotides match TRBD1. J was trimmed by 2 bases and V by 4 bases; bases with no gene match: 5. Germline V gives CDR1 MNHNY, CDR2 SVGAGI (reference sequence). The CDR3 loop spans 15 amino acids. The CDR3 nucleotides are TGTGCCAGCAGTTCACAGGGGGACGACACAGATACGCAGTATTTT. It yields the protein CASSSQGDDTDTQYF.

The chain links TRBV7-3 to TRBJ2-6; tentatively, D is TRBD1 (6 bases). The CDR3 covers 16 residues. V lost 5 bases and J lost 0, with 11 bases in between. Germline CDR1 is SGHTA and CDR2 is FQGTGA. The CDR3 loop reads CASSPRGPSGANVLTF. The CDR3 region has the DNA TGTGCCAGCAGCCCCAGGGGTCCCTCTGGGGCCAACGTCCTGACTTTC.

This chain joins TRBV5-1 and TRBJ2-5, with 9 bases aligning to TRBD2. CDR3 size: 14 residues. With V trimmed by 3 bases and J by 3 bases, 3 bases remained unmatched. Germline CDR1 is SGHRS and CDR2 is YFSETQ. CDR3 in DNA: TGCGCCAGCAGCTCCGAGCGGGGGGAAGAGACCCAGTACTTC. It specifies CASSSERGEETQYF.

The chain joins TRBV14 to TRBJ1-2; the D gene is possibly TRBD1 (5 bases). Germline V lookup: CDR1 SGHDN, CDR2 FVKESK. The CDR3 is 14 amino acids. Trimming stripped 3 bases from V and 3 bases from J, with 11 bases between. The CDR3 coding sequence is TGTGCCAGCAGCCATCTAAGGGGCGACTATGGCTACACCTTC. Its protein is CASSHLRGDYGYTF.

Points on this clone: Other DNA sequences of this sample code for an identical CDR3. The chain joins TRBV3-1 (or the pseudogene TRBV3-2) to TRBJ1-1; D is ambiguous. From germline, CDR1 is LGHDT and CDR2 YNNKEL (reference sequence). V gave up 1 base and J gave up 5 bases, with 5 bases separating them. The CDR3 is made up of 12 amino acids. CDR3 in amino acids: CASSQGGTEAFF. Here the CDR3 DNA reads TGTGCCAGCAGCCAAGGAGGGACTGAAGCTTTCTTT.

CDR3 DNA sequence: TGCGCCAGCAGCCACGGACAGGGGACCGCAGATACGCAGTATTTT. Encoded protein: CASSHGQGTADTQYF. This rearrangement joins TRBV5-1 to TRBJ2-3; TRBD1 aligns across 9 bases. The junction had 7 bases not matched to a gene; V was cut back by 4 bases and J by 4 bases. This CDR3 spans 15 amino acids. Germline V gene sequence: CDR1 SGHRS, CDR2 YFSETQ. Full variable domain (rest looked up from reference TRBV5-1 and TRBJ2-3): KAGVTQTPRYLIKTRGQQVTLSCSPISGHRSVSWYQQTPGQGLQFLFEYFSETQRNKGNFPGRFSGRQFSNSRSEMNVSTLELGDSALYLCASSHGQGTADTQYFGPGTRLTVL.

This clone showed up just a few times. The same CDR3 is also encoded by other DNA sequences in this sample. The chain recombines TRBV28 with TRBJ1-6; D remains unclear. V gave up 6 bases and J gave up 6 bases, with 12 bases separating them. Germline CDR1 reads MDHEN; CDR2 reads SYDVKM. This CDR3 contains 14 residues. CDR3 loop: CASRTRLVNSPLHF. The DNA for the CDR3 is TGTGCCAGCAGGACTCGACTCGTTAATTCACCCCTCCACTTT. Variable domain in full (rest from reference TRBV28 and TRBJ1-6): DVKVTQSSRYLVKRTGEKVFLECVQDMDHENMFWYRQDPGLGLRLIYFSYDVKMKEKGDIPEGYSVSREKKERFSLILESASTNQTSMYLCASRTRLVNSPLHFGNGTRLTVT.

The chain couples TRBV18 to TRBJ2-1, with 8 bases identical to TRBD2. V was clipped by 2 bases and J by 8 bases; unmatched bases: 8. The CDR3 sequence is 15 residues long. Germline V gene sequence: CDR1 KGHSH, CDR2 LQKENI. The CDR3 DNA reads as TGTGCCAGCTCACCAAGGCCGGGAGGGGTAGATGAGCAGTTCTTC. It yields the protein CASSPRPGGVDEQFF.

This clone occurred once. The chain links TRBV7-9 to TRBJ1-2; the match to TRBD1 covers 9 bases. J lost 5 bases, V lost 5 bases, and 6 bases had no gene match. Germline CDR1 is SEHNR and CDR2 is FQNEAQ (reference sequence). This CDR3 spans 14 amino acids. CDR3 region: CASSPGTGLYGYTF. In DNA form, the CDR3 reads TGTGCCAGCAGCCCCGGGACAGGGCTTTATGGCTACACCTTC.

This sequence joins TRBV5-4 and TRBJ1-3; D might be TRBD1 (5 bases). V lost 4 bases, J lost 3 bases, and 14 bases lay in between. This CDR3 spans 15 amino acids. Germline V gene sequence: CDR1 SGHNT, CDR2 YYREEE (reference sequence). The chain's CDR3 is CASSGGGYNGNTIYF. Written as DNA, the CDR3 is TGTGCCAGCAGCGGCGGGGGGTACAATGGAAACACCATATATTTT.

The CDR3 region has the DNA TGTGCCAGCTCACCAGGGGGGAGAGAGACCCAGTACTTC. This codes for CASSPGGRETQYF. J is TRBJ2-5 and V is TRBV18; TRBD2 might be the D (6 bases). The V gene's germline CDR1 is KGHSH and CDR2 LQKENI. The V end lost 2 bases, the J end lost 4 bases, and 8 bases lay between the germline ends. There are 13 residues in the CDR3.

The chain links TRBV6-5 to TRBJ1-1; 8 nucleotides match TRBD1. The CDR3 totals 13 residues. Germline assignment: CDR1 MNHEY and CDR2 SVGAGI. Trimming removed 5 bases from V and 6 bases from J; junction bases left unmatched: 5. The CDR3, as DNA: TGTGCCAGCAGTCTAGACAGGGGAGCTGAAGCTTTCTTT. Translated: CASSLDRGAEAFF.

This clone has just one count. In DNA form, the CDR3 reads TGTGCCAGCAGGAGGACTGACGGCGGGAATGAGCAGTTCTTC. Translating gives CASRRTDGGNEQFF. This chain uses TRBV2 with TRBJ2-1, with a weak D call TRBD2 (5 bases). V lost 6 bases, J lost 7 bases, and 16 bases lay in between. The germline V gene has CDR1 SNHLY and CDR2 FYNNEI. The CDR3 spans 14 residues.

V is TRBV7-9 and J is TRBJ1-4; TRBD1 matches at 8 bases. Trimming took 3 bases from V and 8 from J; bases not matched to a gene: 5. Per germline, CDR1 SEHNR and CDR2 FQNEAQ (reference sequence). This CDR3 region has 14 residues. The CDR3 region has the DNA TGTGCCAGCAGCTTCGGACAGGGTGGGGAAAAACTGTTTTTT. Amino acids: CASSFGQGGEKLFF.

The rearrangement joins TRBV9 to TRBJ2-1; D gene ambiguous. Germline V CDR1 and CDR2: SGDLS, YYNGEE. V lost 3 bases to trimming and J lost 6 bases, with 16 bases between them. This CDR3 has 15 residues. CDR3 bases: TGTGCCAGCAGCGCATCGGGTCTTCCCCCCAATGAGCAGTTCTTC. Translation gives CASSASGLPPNEQFF.

The CDR3 DNA sequence: TGTGCCAGCAGTTTAGGGGACAGGAGCACAGATACGCAGTATTTT. As protein: CASSLGDRSTDTQYF. V usage is TRBV28 and J usage is TRBJ2-3; 8 bases line up with TRBD1. The J segment lost 0 bases and the V segment lost 2 bases, leaving 1 base of the junction unmatched. The CDR3 sequence is 15 residues long. Germline CDR1 and CDR2: MDHEN and SYDVKM.

The chain employs TRBV29-1 and TRBJ1-2, with a possible D match to TRBD1 (5 bases). CDR1 and CDR2 from the germline V gene are SQVTM and ANQGSEA. Trimming took off 4 bases at V and 4 bases at J, with 22 bases between the two ends. The CDR3 is made up of 16 amino acids. The CDR3 nucleotides are TGCAGCGTTGCCGGGACGGGAGGAGGTTACGGCTATGGCTACACCTTC. Translation gives CSVAGTGGGYGYGYTF.

This CDR3 is CASSSQGLDYGYTF. CDR3 DNA: TGCGCCAGCAGCTCCCAGGGTTTGGACTATGGCTACACCTTC. This rearrangement joins TRBV5-1 to TRBJ1-2; D perhaps matches TRBD1 (5 bases). The CDR3 covers 14 residues. Germline CDR1 and CDR2: SGHRS and YFSETQ. Trimming removed 3 bases from V and 3 bases from J, with 12 bases in between.

This clone was counted a few times. The V and J genes are TRBV6-1 and TRBJ1-5; possible D gene TRBD1, 5 bases. Germline-derived CDR1 and CDR2 are MNHNS and SASEGT. Trimming stripped 1 base from V and 0 bases from J, with 13 bases between. There are 17 residues in the CDR3. CDR3 sequence (DNA): TGTGCCAGCAGTGAAGGATGGGGCCTCTCTAGCAATCAGCCCCAGCATTTT. Amino acid sequence: CASSEGWGLSSNQPQHF.

CDR3 bases: TGTGCCAGCAGTAGGACAGAGAATGAGCAGTTCTTC. It yields the protein CASSRTENEQFF. The gene calls are TRBV2 and TRBJ2-1; a possible D gene is TRBD1 (6 bases). The CDR3 covers 12 residues. V was shortened by 5 bases and J by 7 bases, with 9 bases between the two germline ends. CDR1 and CDR2 from the germline V gene are SNHLY and FYNNEI.

This chain joins TRBV23-1 and TRBJ2-2; D may be TRBD1 (6 bases). TRBV23-1 has ORF status, its function being uncertain. This CDR3 spans 15 amino acids. With 3 bases removed from V and 1 base from J, the gap between germline ends came to 9 bases. The CDR3 coding sequence is TGCGCCAGCAGTCAGGACAGAGGGAACACCGGGGAGCTGTTTTTT. Translation gives CASSQDRGNTGELFF.

In its sample, this clone was seen a few times. The chain employs TRBV5-1 and TRBJ2-2; perhaps TRBD2 as D (5 bases). Germline lookup yields CDR1 SGHRS and CDR2 YFSETQ. V was pared by 0 bases and J by 8 bases, with 8 bases between. The CDR3 is 13 amino acids. The CDR3 coding sequence is TGCGCCAGCAGCTTGGGCAGAGGGGGGGAGCTGTTTTTT. It is translated as CASSLGRGGELFF.

This chain uses TRBV12-3 or TRBV12-4 with TRBJ1-1, with D tentatively TRBD1 (6 bases). The CDR3 consists of 13 residues. With 5 bases removed from V and 4 bases from J, the gap between germline ends came to 11 bases. The CDR3 loop is CASSQNRVTEAFF. The CDR3 bases are TGTGCCAGCAGTCAGAACAGGGTCACTGAAGCTTTCTTT.

The chain combines TRBV10-2 with TRBJ2-7; 9 bases map to TRBD2. The V gene's germline CDR1 is WSHSY and CDR2 SAAADI. Trimming cost V 3 bases and J 2 bases; bases outside gene matches: 2. This CDR3 region has 14 residues. For the CDR3, the DNA is TGCGCCAGCAGTGATTCTAGCGGGACCTACGAGCAGTACGTC. Translating it yields CASSDSSGTYEQYV.

This clone was recorded a few times. The V call is TRBV7-8, the J call TRBJ2-7; 9 nucleotides align to TRBD1. CDR1 is SGHVS, CDR2 FQNEAQ, per germline. The CDR3 sequence is 16 residues long. V was pared by 4 bases and J by 0 bases, with 7 bases of the junction left unmatched. CDR3 DNA sequence: TGTGCCAGCAGCTCCCGAGGGACAGGGTCCTCCTACGAGCAGTACTTC. This codes for CASSSRGTGSSYEQYF.

This clone was observed a single time. J is TRBJ2-3 and V is TRBV5-4; D is possibly TRBD1 (5 bases). This CDR3 is built from 15 residues. Per germline, CDR1 SGHNT and CDR2 YYREEE (reference sequence). V lost 0 bases to trimming and J lost 4 bases, with 12 bases between them. The CDR3 here is CASSLEWSGSDTQYF. The DNA of the CDR3 is TGTGCCAGCAGCTTGGAGTGGTCAGGGTCAGATACGCAGTATTTT. The full variable domain, completed using reference TRBV5-4 and TRBJ2-3, is ETGVTQSPTHLIKTRGQQVTLRCSSQSGHNTVSWYQQALGQGPQFIFQYYREEENGRGNFPPRFSGLQFPNYSSELNVNALELDDSALYLCASSLEWSGSDTQYFGPGTRLTVL.

The chain carries TRBV5-1 and TRBJ1-2; D remains unclear. Looked up from germline, CDR1 is SGHRS and CDR2 is YFSETQ. The CDR3 runs 14 residues. V was shortened by 0 bases and J by 4 bases, with 10 bases between the two germline ends. DNA for the CDR3: TGCGCCAGCAGCTTGGGGGCACCCTCCTATGGCTACACCTTC. It codes for CASSLGAPSYGYTF. Full variable domain (remainder filled in from reference TRBV5-1 and TRBJ1-2): KAGVTQTPRYLIKTRGQQVTLSCSPISGHRSVSWYQQTPGQGLQFLFEYFSETQRNKGNFPGRFSGRQFSNSRSEMNVSTLELGDSALYLCASSLGAPSYGYTFGSGTRLTVV.

The chain couples TRBV10-2 to TRBJ2-3, with 7 bases matching TRBD1. Germline values: CDR1 WSHSY, CDR2 SAAADI. V shed 9 bases and J 5 bases; nucleotides not matched to a gene: 5. There are 12 residues in the CDR3. CDR3 amino acids: CASTGTVDTQYF. The CDR3 DNA reads TGCGCCAGTACCGGGACAGTAGATACGCAGTATTTT.

To note about this clone: Other DNA sequences within the sample encode an identical CDR3. CDR3 sequence reads: CASSLAGGNYGYTF. The CDR3, as DNA: TGTGCCAGCAGCTTAGCGGGGGGGAACTATGGCTACACCTTC. The chain joins TRBV7-9 to TRBJ1-2; D might be TRBD1 (5 bases). Germline loops: CDR1 SEHNR, CDR2 FQNEAQ (reference sequence). V was pared by 0 bases and J by 2 bases, with 7 bases between. The CDR3 contains 14 residues.

The chain combines TRBV18 with TRBJ1-2; TRBD1 might be the D (5 bases). CDR1 and CDR2 (germline): KGHSH, LQKENI. There are 13 residues in the CDR3. V gave up 6 bases and J gave up 8 bases, with 16 bases separating them. The CDR3 bases are TGTGCCAGCTCGCCCACAGGAGGGGTGGGCTACACCTTC. The encoded protein is CASSPTGGVGYTF.